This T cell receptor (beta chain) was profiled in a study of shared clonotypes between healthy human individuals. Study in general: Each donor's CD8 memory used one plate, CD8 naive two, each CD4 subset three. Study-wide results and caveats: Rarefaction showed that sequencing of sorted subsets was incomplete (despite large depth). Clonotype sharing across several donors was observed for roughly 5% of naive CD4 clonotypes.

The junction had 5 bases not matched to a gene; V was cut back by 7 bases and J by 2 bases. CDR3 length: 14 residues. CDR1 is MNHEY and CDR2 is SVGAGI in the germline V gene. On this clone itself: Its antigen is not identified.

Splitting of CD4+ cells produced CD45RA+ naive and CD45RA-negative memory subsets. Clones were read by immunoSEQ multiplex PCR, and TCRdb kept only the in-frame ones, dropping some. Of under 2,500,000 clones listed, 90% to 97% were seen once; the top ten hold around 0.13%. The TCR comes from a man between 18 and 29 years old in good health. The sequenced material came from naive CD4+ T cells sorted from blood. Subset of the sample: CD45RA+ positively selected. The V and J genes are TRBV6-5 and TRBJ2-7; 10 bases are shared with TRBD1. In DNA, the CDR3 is TGTGCCAGCACCTATGGACAGGGGGCCTACGAGCAGTACTTC. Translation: CASTYGQGAYEQYF.